These 24 T cell receptor beta chains were all obtained from the same sample, sequenced in a study of T cell responses to AZD1222 COVID-19 vaccine. This table comes from immunoSEQ multiplex PCR, and its TCRdb copy is limited to in-frame clones, with some not included. The sample consists of about 150,000 clones, about 90% of them appearing once. The sample consisted of peripheral blood, taken on day 0 of AZD1222 vaccination. These receptor sequences come from an adult in good health.

This chain uses TRBV5-1 with TRBJ1-5; possible D gene TRBD1, 6 bases. The V gene lost 0 bases and the J gene lost 4 bases, with 11 bases spanning the gap. The CDR3 consists of 15 residues. Germline CDR1 reads SGHRS; CDR2 reads YFSETQ. CDR3 in DNA: TGCGCCAGCAGCTTGGGGTGGGGGCGGAATCAGCCCCAGCATTTT. Its protein product is CASSLGWGRNQPQHF.

The chain links TRBV19 to TRBJ2-7, with 7 bases lining up with TRBD1. This CDR3 is 13 amino acids long. J gave up 5 bases and V 5 bases, and 6 bases lay outside the gene matches. The germline gives CDR1 LNHDA, CDR2 SQIVND (reference sequence). DNA for the CDR3: TGTGCCAGTAGTGGGTTAGGGGGCCACGAGCAGTACTTC. It specifies CASSGLGGHEQYF.

This chain joins TRBV13 and TRBJ1-1; no clear D. The V gene lost 3 bases and the J gene lost 2 bases, with 7 bases spanning the gap. Germline CDR1 PRHDT, CDR2 FYEKMQ (reference sequence). The CDR3 has 13 residues. The CDR3 coding sequence is TGTGCCAGCAGCTTTCAGCTAAACACTGAAGCTTTCTTT. This translates into CASSFQLNTEAFF.

In this sample, this clone turned up once. The chain carries TRBV6-5 and TRBJ1-5; D ambiguous. CDR1 MNHEY and CDR2 SVGAGI come from the germline V gene. The CDR3 spans 14 residues. Trimming left V 7 bases short and J 3 bases short, with 13 bases between. The CDR3 protein is CASINTALNQPQHF. The CDR3 DNA reads TGTGCCAGCATTAACACGGCGCTCAATCAGCCCCAGCATTTT.

The chain is built from TRBV20-1 and TRBJ2-3; the match to TRBD2 covers 7 bases. V dropped 6 bases and J dropped 4; count of bases not matched to a gene: 13. Germline CDR1 and CDR2: DFQATT and SNEGSKA (reference sequence). CDR3 length equals 15 residues. CDR3: CSASRAGTTADTQYF. The CDR3 region has the DNA TGCAGTGCCAGTAGAGCGGGAACGACGGCAGATACGCAGTATTTT.

The J gene is TRBJ1-2, the V gene TRBV5-8; D is unresolved. CDR1 is SGHTS, CDR2 YDEGEE, per germline. The CDR3 is made up of 12 amino acids. The ends were cut back, 4 bases at V and 4 bases at J, with 8 bases in the middle. CDR3: CASSREVYGYTF. DNA for the CDR3: TGTGCCAGCAGCCGAGAGGTCTATGGCTACACCTTC.

The rearrangement links TRBV19 to TRBJ2-3; a weak D match, TRBD2 (5 bases). This CDR3 is 13 amino acids long. The V gene's germline CDR1 is LNHDA and CDR2 SQIVND (reference sequence). V was shortened by 5 bases and J by 3 bases, with 9 bases between the two germline ends. CDR3 region: CASSVSGTDTQYF. As DNA, the CDR3 is TGTGCCAGTAGTGTTTCGGGAACAGATACGCAGTATTTT.

V is TRBV2 and J is TRBJ2-7, with 9 bases fitting TRBD2. The CDR3 totals 13 residues. V gave up 6 bases and J gave up 9 bases; unmatched junction bases: 9. CDR1 is SNHLY and CDR2 is FYNNEI in the germline V gene. The CDR3 is CASRASGVLGQYF. The CDR3 nucleotides are TGTGCCAGCAGGGCTAGCGGGGTCCTTGGGCAGTACTTC.

The chain carries TRBV19 and TRBJ2-2; no clear D gene. Deletions cut 5 bases from V and 1 base from J, with 8 bases between. The CDR3 extends over 14 amino acids. Germline V gene lookup returns CDR1 LNHDA and CDR2 SQIVND (reference sequence). CDR3 region: CASSPRQNTGELFF. The CDR3 DNA sequence: TGTGCCAGTAGTCCGAGACAGAACACCGGGGAGCTGTTTTTT. Complete variable domain (other parts from reference TRBV19 and TRBJ2-2): DGGITQSPKYLFRKEGQNVTLSCEQNLNHDAMYWYRQDPGQGLRLIYYSQIVNDFQKGDIAEGYSVSREKKESFPLTVTSAQKNPTAFYLCASSPRQNTGELFFGEGSRLTVL.

The rearrangement joins TRBV5-4 to TRBJ2-7; 10 nucleotides line up with TRBD2. The CDR3 contains 15 residues. Trimming took 0 bases from V and 2 from J; bases not matched to a gene: 2. The V gene's germline CDR1 is SGHNT and CDR2 YYREEE (reference sequence). CDR3 DNA: TGTGCCAGCAGCTTGGGGACTAGCGGAGCCTACGAGCAGTACTTC. Protein product: CASSLGTSGAYEQYF.

The V and J genes are TRBV6-5 and TRBJ1-1; unclear D gene. The V end lost 8 bases, the J end lost 0 bases, and 13 bases lay between the germline ends. The CDR3 extends over 14 amino acids. The germline gives CDR1 MNHEY, CDR2 SVGAGI. For the CDR3, the DNA is TGTGCCAGCGGCAACAGAAATATGAACACTGAAGCTTTCTTT. This codes for CASGNRNMNTEAFF.

J is TRBJ1-1 and V is TRBV5-1; the D is unclear. The CDR3 sequence is 11 residues long. Trimming took off 0 bases at V and 6 bases at J, with 3 bases between the two ends. Germline V gene data show CDR1 as SGHRS and CDR2 as YFSETQ. CDR3 nucleotide sequence: TGCGCCAGCAGCTTGGGACCTGAAGCTTTCTTT. Translating gives CASSLGPEAFF.

This clone appeared a single time. The rearrangement links TRBV28 to TRBJ1-3, with 8 bases lining up with TRBD1. Germline assignment: CDR1 MDHEN and CDR2 SYDVKM. V trimming: 2 bases; J trimming: 0 bases; junction bases outside the gene matches: 6. The CDR3 contains 17 residues. The CDR3 here is CASSLAGQDSSGNTIYF. As DNA, the CDR3 is TGTGCCAGCAGTTTAGCGGGACAGGATAGCTCTGGAAACACCATATATTTT.

This clone was picked up one time. The chain is built from TRBV7-2 and TRBJ2-5; possibly TRBD1 or TRBD2 for D (6 bases each). The germline gives CDR1 SGHTA, CDR2 FQGNSA. Trimming took 4 bases from V and 3 from J, leaving 12 bases between them. The CDR3 is 14 residues long. In DNA form, the CDR3 reads TGTGCCAGCAGCTCCGGGGGCGCGAAAGAGACCCAGTACTTC. As protein: CASSSGGAKETQYF.

V is TRBV19 and J is TRBJ1-4; D not certain. Trimming cost V 6 bases and J 7 bases, with 9 bases left between them. Per the germline V gene, CDR1 is LNHDA and CDR2 is SQIVND (reference sequence). This CDR3 is 12 amino acids long. The CDR3 DNA reads TGTGCCAGTAGCCTTCGGGGTGAAAAACTGTTTTTT. Its protein product is CASSLRGEKLFF.

The V and J genes are TRBV6-5 and TRBJ1-6; TRBD1 aligns across 8 bases. CDR3 size: 13 residues. With 8 bases clipped from V and 9 bases from J, the junction kept 6 bases outside the gene matches. Germline values: CDR1 MNHEY, CDR2 SVGAGI. The CDR3 coding sequence is TGTGCCAGCCAGGACAGGGAAGGTTCACCCCTCCACTTT. It encodes CASQDREGSPLHF.

This chain links TRBV6-5 with TRBJ1-4, with 10 positions matching TRBD1. Germline values: CDR1 MNHEY, CDR2 SVGAGI. J gave up 7 bases and V 2 bases, and 4 bases lay outside the gene matches. This CDR3 is built from 15 residues. The DNA for the CDR3 is TGTGCCAGCAGTTACGGACGGGACAGGGGTGAAAAACTGTTTTTT. The encoded protein is CASSYGRDRGEKLFF.

The chain combines TRBV18 with TRBJ2-3; 7 positions match TRBD2. Germline V gene sequence: CDR1 KGHSH, CDR2 LQKENI. V dropped 2 bases and J dropped 9; count of bases not matched to a gene: 14. The CDR3 has 16 residues. The CDR3 bases are TGTGCCAGCTCACCAAGTACCGGACTAGAGGGTGTCACGCAGTATTTT. Translating gives CASSPSTGLEGVTQYF.

This chain joins TRBV7-9 and TRBJ1-4; D uncertain. The CDR3 extends over 15 amino acids. Trimming stripped 2 bases from V and 4 bases from J, with 11 bases between. In germline, CDR1 is SEHNR, CDR2 FQNEAQ (reference sequence). The CDR3, as DNA: TGTGCCAGCAGCTTACGATTGGGCCTTAATGAAAAACTGTTTTTT. It encodes CASSLRLGLNEKLFF. Supplemented by reference TRBV7-9 and TRBJ1-4, the full variable domain reads DTGVSQNPRHKITKRGQNVTFRCDPISEHNRLYWYRQTLGQGPEFLTYFQNEAQLEKSRLLSDRFSAERPKGSFSTLEIQRTEQGDSAMYLCASSLRLGLNEKLFFGSGTQLSVL.

The chain is built from TRBV19 and TRBJ1-5; no definite D call. This CDR3 is built from 15 residues. V was cut by 1 base and J by 4 bases, with 11 bases left in between. Germline values: CDR1 LNHDA, CDR2 SQIVND (reference sequence). CDR3 DNA sequence: TGTGCCAGTAGTATAGTTGGTGGCAGTAATCAGCCCCAGCATTTT. This translates into CASSIVGGSNQPQHF.

The CDR3 DNA reads TGTGCCAGTAGTATTAGCGGGAGGGCCTTGGAAGAGCAGTACTTC. This translates into CASSISGRALEEQYF. The J gene is TRBJ2-7, the V gene TRBV19, with TRBD2 matching over 11 bases. J was trimmed by 7 bases and V by 3 bases; bases with no gene match: 8. CDR3 length equals 15 residues. The germline gives CDR1 LNHDA, CDR2 SQIVND (reference sequence).

This clone was picked up one time. CDR3 amino acids: CASSWSGNEQYF. DNA of the CDR3: TGTGCCAGCAGCTGGTCGGGGAACGAGCAGTACTTC. The gene calls are TRBV28 and TRBJ2-7, with D perhaps matching TRBD2 (5 bases). V lost 6 bases and J lost 5, with 11 bases in between. CDR1 MDHEN and CDR2 SYDVKM come from the germline V gene. The CDR3 runs to 12 residues. Combining the CDR3 with reference TRBV28 and TRBJ2-7 gives the whole variable domain DVKVTQSSRYLVKRTGEKVFLECVQDMDHENMFWYRQDPGLGLRLIYFSYDVKMKEKGDIPEGYSVSREKKERFSLILESASTNQTSMYLCASSWSGNEQYFGPGTRLTVT.

The gene calls are TRBV19 and TRBJ1-5; TRBD1 matches at 12 bases. V gave up 6 bases and J gave up 4 bases; unmatched junction bases: 7. Germline values: CDR1 LNHDA, CDR2 SQIVND (reference sequence). The CDR3 loop spans 16 amino acids. This chain's CDR3 is CASRPGQGARNQPQHF. Written as DNA, the CDR3 is TGTGCCAGTAGGCCGGGACAGGGGGCGAGGAATCAGCCCCAGCATTTT.

This clone was seen more than once but under ten times. V and J are TRBV7-2 and TRBJ1-1, with D maybe TRBD1 (6 bases). V gave up 4 bases and J gave up 1 base, with 19 bases separating them. Germline V gene data show CDR1 as SGHTA and CDR2 as FQGNSA. The CDR3 covers 17 residues. CDR3 sequence (DNA): TGTGCCAGCAGCTCGACCCTGGCGGGGGGCAGGAACACTGAAGCTTTCTTT. Translating it yields CASSSTLAGGRNTEAFF.